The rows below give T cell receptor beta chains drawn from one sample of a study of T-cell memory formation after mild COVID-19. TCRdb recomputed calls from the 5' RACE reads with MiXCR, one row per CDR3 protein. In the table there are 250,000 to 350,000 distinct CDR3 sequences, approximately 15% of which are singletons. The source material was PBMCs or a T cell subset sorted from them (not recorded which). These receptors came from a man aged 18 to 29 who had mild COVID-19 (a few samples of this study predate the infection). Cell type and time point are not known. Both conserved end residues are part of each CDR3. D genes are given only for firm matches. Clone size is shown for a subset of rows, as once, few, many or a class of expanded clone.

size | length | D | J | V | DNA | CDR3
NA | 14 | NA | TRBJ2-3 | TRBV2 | TGTGCCAGCAGTGAGGCAGGGAGAGCAGATACGCAGTATTTT | CASSEAGRADTQYF
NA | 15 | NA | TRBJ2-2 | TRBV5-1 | TGCGCCAGCAGCACGCCCGAGCGAGGCGCCGGGGAGCTGTTTTTT | CASSTPERGAGELFF
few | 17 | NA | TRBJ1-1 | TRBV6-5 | TGTGCCAGCACCGGAGACCCTTGGAGGGGGGCGACCACTGAAGCTTTCTTT | CASTGDPWRGATTEAFF
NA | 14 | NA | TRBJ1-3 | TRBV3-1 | TGTGCCAGCAGCCAGGCGTACTCTGGAAACACCATATATTTT | CASSQAYSGNTIYF
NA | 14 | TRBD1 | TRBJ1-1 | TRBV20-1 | TGCAGTGCTAGTGGACAGGGAATGAACACTGAAGCTTTCTTT | CSASGQGMNTEAFF
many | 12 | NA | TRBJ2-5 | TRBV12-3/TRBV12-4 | TGTGCCAGCAGTTTATCCCATGGGACCCAGTACTTC | CASSLSHGTQYF
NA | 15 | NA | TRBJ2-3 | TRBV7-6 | TGTGCCAGCAGCTTAGGGTTGGGAAACACAGATACGCAGTATTTT | CASSLGLGNTDTQYF
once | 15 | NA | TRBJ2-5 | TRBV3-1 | TGTGCCAGCAGCCAAGGATCCGGCCCTCAGGGGACCCAGTACTTC | CASSQGSGPQGTQYF
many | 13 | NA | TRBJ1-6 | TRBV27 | TGTGCCAGCAGCCCCCAGTCTTACTCACCCCTCCACTTT | CASSPQSYSPLHF
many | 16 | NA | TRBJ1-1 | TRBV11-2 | TGTGCCAGCAGGGACTCCTTTGGGGATAAGAACACTGAAGCTTTCTTT | CASRDSFGDKNTEAFF
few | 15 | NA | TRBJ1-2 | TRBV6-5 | TGTGCCAGCAGTTACTCGGGCAGGGTAGGCTATGGCTACACCTTC | CASSYSGRVGYGYTF
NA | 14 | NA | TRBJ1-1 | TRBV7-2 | TGTGCCAGCAGCTCGGACAGCATTAACACTGAAGCTTTCTTT | CASSSDSINTEAFF
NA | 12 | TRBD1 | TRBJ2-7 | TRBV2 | TGTGCCAGCAGTGAACAGGGGGACGAGCAGTACTTC | CASSEQGDEQYF
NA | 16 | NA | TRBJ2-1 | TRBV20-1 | TGCAGTGCTAGAGACGCTTCTCGTGGGGGCTACAATGAGCAGTTCTTC | CSARDASRGGYNEQFF
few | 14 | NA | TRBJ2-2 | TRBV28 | NA | CASSFWFGAGELFF
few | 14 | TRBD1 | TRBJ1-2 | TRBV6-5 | TGTGCCAGCAGCCGGGACAGGGGAATCTATGGCTACACCTTC | CASSRDRGIYGYTF
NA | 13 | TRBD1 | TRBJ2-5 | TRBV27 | TGTGCCAGCGGCTCAGGGGGCCAAGAGACCCAGTACTTC | CASGSGGQETQYF
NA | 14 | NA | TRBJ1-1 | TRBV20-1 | TGCAGTGCTAGTGACGCGGGGGGAGGGACTGAAGCTTTCTTT | CSASDAGGGTEAFF
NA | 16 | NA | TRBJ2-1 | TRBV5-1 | TGCGCCAGCAGCTTACCAGGGGGGCCTTCCTACAATGAGCAGTTCTTC | CASSLPGGPSYNEQFF
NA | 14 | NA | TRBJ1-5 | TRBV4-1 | TGCGCCAGCAGTCCCGGTCGGGCCAGTCAGCCCCATCATTTT | CASSPGRASQPHHF
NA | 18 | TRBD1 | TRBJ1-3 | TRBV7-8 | TGTGCCAGCAGCCCCCGACAGGGCGGATTTAACTCTGGAAACACCATATATTTT | CASSPRQGGFNSGNTIYF
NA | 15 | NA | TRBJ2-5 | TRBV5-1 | TGCGCCAGCAGCTGGGGACACTTACGTGGAGAGACCCAGTACTTC | CASSWGHLRGETQYF
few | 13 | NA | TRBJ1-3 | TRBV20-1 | TGCAGTGCTAGAAGGGTAGACGGAAACACCATATATTTT | CSARRVDGNTIYF
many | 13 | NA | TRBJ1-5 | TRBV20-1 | TGCAGTGCTAGATCGGATAGCAATCAGCCCCAGCATTTT | CSARSDSNQPQHF
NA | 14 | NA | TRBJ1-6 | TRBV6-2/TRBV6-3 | TGTGCCAGCAGGACGAGGGGGAGCAATTCACCCCTCCACTTT | CASRTRGSNSPLHF
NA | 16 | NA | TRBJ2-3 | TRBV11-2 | TGTGCCAGCAGCTTTGGGCGGGCGGGAAGCACAGATACGCAGTATTTT | CASSFGRAGSTDTQYF
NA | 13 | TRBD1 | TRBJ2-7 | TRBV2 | TGTGCCAGCATCCCAGGGGGCCCCTACGAGCAGTACTTC | CASIPGGPYEQYF
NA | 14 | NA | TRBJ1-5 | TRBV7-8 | TGTGCCAGCAGCCCTCGACGGAGCAATCAGCCCCAGCATTTT | CASSPRRSNQPQHF
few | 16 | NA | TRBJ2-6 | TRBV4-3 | TGCGCCAGCAGCCGGAAAGTTGGGGCTGGGGCCAACGTCCTGACTTTC | CASSRKVGAGANVLTF
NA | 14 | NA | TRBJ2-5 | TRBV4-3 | TGCGCCAGCAGCCTGACCGCCGTCCAAGAGACCCAGTACTTC | CASSLTAVQETQYF
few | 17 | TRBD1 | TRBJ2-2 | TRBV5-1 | TGCGCCAGCAGCGCCGACCCTCCGGGACAGGGGTCTGGGGAGCTGTTTTTT | CASSADPPGQGSGELFF
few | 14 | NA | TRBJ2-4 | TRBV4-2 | TGTGCCAGCAGATTCGCAGGCCTCCCAAACATTCAGTACTTC | CASRFAGLPNIQYF
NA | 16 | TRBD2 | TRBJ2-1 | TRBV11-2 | TGTGCCAGCAGCTTAGATCTTTGGCGGGGGGGCAATGAGCAGTTCTTC | CASSLDLWRGGNEQFF
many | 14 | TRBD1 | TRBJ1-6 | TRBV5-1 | TGCGCCAGCAGACACGACAGGGGAAATTCACCCCTCCACTTT | CASRHDRGNSPLHF
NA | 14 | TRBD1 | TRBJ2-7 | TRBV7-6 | TGTGCCAGCAGCTTTCAGGACAGGAGGTCCGAGCAGTACTTC | CASSFQDRRSEQYF
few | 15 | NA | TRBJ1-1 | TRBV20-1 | TGCAGTGCTAGTTATCGCGACAGACCGAACACTGAAGCTTTCTTT | CSASYRDRPNTEAFF
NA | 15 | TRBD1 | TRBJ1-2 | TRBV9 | TGTGCCAGCAGCGCTCTCGAAGCGTGGACAGGACTCTACACCTTC | CASSALEAWTGLYTF
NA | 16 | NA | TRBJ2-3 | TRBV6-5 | TGTGCCAGCAGTTACTCGACCCCGGTGGGCACAGATACGCAGTATTTT | CASSYSTPVGTDTQYF
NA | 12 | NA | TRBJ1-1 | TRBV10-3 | TGTGCCATCAGTGCTGTAAGGGGAAAAGCTTTCTTT | CAISAVRGKAFF
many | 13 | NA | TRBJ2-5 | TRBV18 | TGTGCCAGCTCGCCCCCTGGGTTGGAGACCCAGTACTTC | CASSPPGLETQYF
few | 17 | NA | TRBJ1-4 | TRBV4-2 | TGTGCCAGCAGCCAAGAGGGTTCTCGGCCAACGGGGGAAAAACTGTTTTTT | CASSQEGSRPTGEKLFF
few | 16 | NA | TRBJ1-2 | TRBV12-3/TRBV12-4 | TGTGCCAGCAGTTTAAGACAGCTATCTAATACTTATGGCTACACCTTC | CASSLRQLSNTYGYTF
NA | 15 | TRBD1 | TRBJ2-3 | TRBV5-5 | TGTGCCAGCAGCTTGGGGGACAGTCCCACAGATACGCAGTATTTT | CASSLGDSPTDTQYF
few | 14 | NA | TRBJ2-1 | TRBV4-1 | TGCGCCAGCAGCCAAGATTGGGGGGTGGATGAGCAGTTCTTC | CASSQDWGVDEQFF
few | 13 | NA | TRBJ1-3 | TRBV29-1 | TGCAGCGTTGAAGGAGGGTCTGGAAACACCATATATTTT | CSVEGGSGNTIYF
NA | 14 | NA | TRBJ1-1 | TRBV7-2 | TGTGCCAGCCGGACCGGACAGCAGAACACTGAAGCTTTCTTT | CASRTGQQNTEAFF
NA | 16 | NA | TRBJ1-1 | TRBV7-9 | TGTGCCAGCAGCTTAGGTTGGGCGAGTTCGGGCACTGAAGCTTTCTTT | CASSLGWASSGTEAFF
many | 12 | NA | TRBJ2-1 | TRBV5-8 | TGTGCCAGCAGCTTACTTCTATCCGGAGCGTTCTTC | CASSLLLSGAFF
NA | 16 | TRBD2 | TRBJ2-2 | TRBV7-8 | TGTGCCAGCAGCCCTCCGGGACTAGAGGGAACCGGGGAGCTGTTTTTT | CASSPPGLEGTGELFF
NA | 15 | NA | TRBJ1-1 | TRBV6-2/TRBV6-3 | TGTGCCAGCAGTTACCCGGAGGCCCGGAACGCTGAAGCTTTCTTT | CASSYPEARNAEAFF
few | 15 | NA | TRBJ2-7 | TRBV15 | TGTGCCACCAGCGGGTTTCGAGCGGGTCTGCGGGAGCAGTACTTC | CATSGFRAGLREQYF